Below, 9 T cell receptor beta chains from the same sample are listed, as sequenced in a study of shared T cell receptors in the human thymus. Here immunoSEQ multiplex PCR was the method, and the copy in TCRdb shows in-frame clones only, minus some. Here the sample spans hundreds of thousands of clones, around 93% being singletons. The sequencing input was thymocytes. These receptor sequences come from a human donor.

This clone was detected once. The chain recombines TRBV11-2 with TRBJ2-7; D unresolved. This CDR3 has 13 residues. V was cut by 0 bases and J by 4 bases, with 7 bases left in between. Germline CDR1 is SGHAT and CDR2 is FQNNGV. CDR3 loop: CASSLDYSYEQYF. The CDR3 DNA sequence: TGTGCCAGCAGCTTAGACTATTCATACGAGCAGTACTTC.

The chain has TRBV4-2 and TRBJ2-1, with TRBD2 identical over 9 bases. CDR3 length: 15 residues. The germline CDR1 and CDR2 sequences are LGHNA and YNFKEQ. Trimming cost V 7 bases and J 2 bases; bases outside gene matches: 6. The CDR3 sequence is CASTPRTSAYNEQFF. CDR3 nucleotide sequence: TGTGCCAGCACCCCTCGGACTAGCGCCTACAATGAGCAGTTCTTC.

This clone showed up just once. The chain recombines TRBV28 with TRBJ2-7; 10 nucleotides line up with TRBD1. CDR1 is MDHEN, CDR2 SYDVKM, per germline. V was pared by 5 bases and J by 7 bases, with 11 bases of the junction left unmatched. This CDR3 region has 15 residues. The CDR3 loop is CASSPSTGGLEEQYF. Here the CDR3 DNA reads TGTGCCAGCAGTCCCTCGACAGGGGGCTTGGAAGAGCAGTACTTC.

The CDR3 spells CASSIDPGLAGSYEQYF. CDR3 sequence (DNA): TGTGCCAGTAGTATAGATCCGGGACTAGCGGGGTCTTACGAGCAGTACTTC. The chain has TRBV19 and TRBJ2-7, with TRBD2 identical over 13 bases. The CDR3 has 17 residues. V dropped 0 bases and J dropped 4; count of bases not matched to a gene: 6. Germline CDR1 reads LNHDA; CDR2 reads SQIVND (reference sequence).

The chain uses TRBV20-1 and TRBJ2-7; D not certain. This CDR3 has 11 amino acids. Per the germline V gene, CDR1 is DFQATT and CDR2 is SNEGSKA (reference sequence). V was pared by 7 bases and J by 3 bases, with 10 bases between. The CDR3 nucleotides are TGCAGTGGTGGGGTTCTCTACGAGCAGTACTTC. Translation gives CSGGVLYEQYF.

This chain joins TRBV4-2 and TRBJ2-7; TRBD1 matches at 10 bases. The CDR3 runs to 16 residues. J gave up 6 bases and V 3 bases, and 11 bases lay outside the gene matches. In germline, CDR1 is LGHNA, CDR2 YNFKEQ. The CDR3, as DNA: TGTGCCAGCAGCCAGGACGGGACAGGGGAAAGGACCGAGCAGTACTTC. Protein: CASSQDGTGERTEQYF.

CDR3 amino acids: CASSPRGMDEQFF. CDR3 bases: TGTGCCAGCTCACCAAGGGGGATGGATGAGCAGTTCTTC. V usage is TRBV18 and J usage is TRBJ2-1; tentatively, D is TRBD1 (6 bases). CDR3 size: 13 residues. The V end was cut by 2 bases, the J end by 8 bases, with 10 bases between. The germline CDR1 and CDR2 sequences are KGHSH and LQKENI. The entire variable domain, with the rest obtained from reference TRBV18 and TRBJ2-1, is as follows: NAGVMQNPRHLVRRRGQEARLRCSPMKGHSHVYWYRQLPEEGLKFMVYLQKENIIDESGMPKERFSAEFPKEGPSILRIQQVVRGDSAAYFCASSPRGMDEQFFGPGTRLTVL.

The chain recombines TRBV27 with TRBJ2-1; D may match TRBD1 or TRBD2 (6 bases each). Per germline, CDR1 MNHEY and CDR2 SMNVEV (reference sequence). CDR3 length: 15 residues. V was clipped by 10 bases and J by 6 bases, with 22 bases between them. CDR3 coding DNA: TGTGCCACCCATGGGGGCCGGCGGAGGGGCAATGAGCAGTTCTTC. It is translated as CATHGGRRRGNEQFF.

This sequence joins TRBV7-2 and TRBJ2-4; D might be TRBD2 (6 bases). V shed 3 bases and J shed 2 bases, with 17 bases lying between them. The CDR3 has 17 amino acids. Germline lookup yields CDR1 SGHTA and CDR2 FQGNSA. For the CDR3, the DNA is TGTGCCAGCAGCTTTTCCGGCGGGATCTCTTCCAAAAACATTCAGTACTTC. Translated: CASSFSGGISSKNIQYF.